These T cell receptor beta chains were read from a single sample in a study of cytomegalovirus exposure and HLA in healthy donors. Sequenced by immunoSEQ multiplex PCR; TCRdb stores in-frame clones only, minus some. The data contain approximately 180,000 clones, around 78% of them singletons. The sequencing input was PBMCs. These receptors were obtained from a woman between 50 and 59 years old in good health and CMV-seropositive. Both conserved end residues are part of each CDR3.

j_call v_call cdr3_aa
TRBJ1-5 TRBV19 CASSFAGGRSQPQHF
TRBJ1-6 TRBV11-3 CASSLRGNSPLHF
TRBJ2-1 TRBV9 CASSVTSGAEQFF
TRBJ1-3 TRBV7-9 CASSSQAGGGNTIYF
TRBJ2-5 TRBV19 CASSIPTGQGQETQYF
TRBJ2-5 TRBV6-5 CASSYSGSGVGETQYF
TRBJ2-7 TRBV5-5 CASSPQDRLQGEQYF
TRBJ2-3 TRBV7-6 CASSPSGGALVPQYF
TRBJ2-1 TRBV7-8 CASSLGLAGGYNEQFF
TRBJ2-7 TRBV6-1 CASSEGDWSSYEQYF
TRBJ2-3 TRBV6-5 CASRGDRVTDTQYF
TRBJ1-5 TRBV6-1 CASSEFRDQPQHF
TRBJ2-3 TRBV18 CASSPLVAADTQYF
TRBJ2-5 TRBV5-1 CASSPRDRGSETQYF
TRBJ1-1 TRBV4-2 CASSQVMTGNTEAFF
TRBJ1-4 TRBV9 CASSPGTGGEKLFF
TRBJ2-5 TRBV5-6 CASSLRTLARETQYF
TRBJ2-6 TRBV5-4 CASSLRGANVLTF
TRBJ2-1 TRBV7-2 CASSPGTGYEQFF
TRBJ1-1 TRBV20-1 CSAYRATEAFF
TRBJ1-4 TRBV25-1 CASRDRGYEKLFF
TRBJ2-7 TRBV29-1 CSVEDDRAYYEQYF